The 3 T cell receptor beta chains listed next were all sequenced from one sample in a study of T cell repertoires in cytomegalovirus infection. Antigen specificity for these receptors is unknown. TCRdb ran MiXCR on the reads and lists one entry per CDR3 protein. The sample contains 700,000 to 850,000 distinct CDR3 sequences, 30% to 35% of which appear only once. The source was cultured CD8+ T cells from PBMCs, collected from culture after CMV antigen stimulation. The source of these receptors is a human donor in good health (CMV status not recorded). Some clones in this sample may be carry-over from other donors' samples.

The chain couples TRBV27 to TRBJ2-5, with a possible D match to TRBD2 (6 bases). V gave up 4 bases and J gave up 5 bases, with 17 bases separating them. The CDR3 spans 15 residues. The germline gives CDR1 MNHEY, CDR2 SMNVEV (reference sequence). CDR3 region: CASSYTSLGGETQYF. As DNA, the CDR3 is TGTGCCAGCAGTTATACCAGCTTAGGAGGGGAGACCCAGTACTTC.

CDR3 region: CASSYGLAGVETQYF. CDR3 nucleotides: TGTGCCAGCAGTTACGGCTTAGCGGGGGTTGAGACCCAGTACTTC. The chain joins TRBV6-6 to TRBJ2-5, with 9 bases that match TRBD2. Germline V gives CDR1 MNHNY, CDR2 SVGAGI (reference sequence). The length of the CDR3 is 15 residues. Trimming removed 2 bases from V and 5 bases from J; junction bases left unmatched: 6.

The J gene is TRBJ1-6, the V gene TRBV27, with D perhaps TRBD1 (6 bases). V lost 4 bases, J lost 10 bases, and 14 bases lay in between. From germline, CDR1 is MNHEY and CDR2 SMNVEV (reference sequence). The CDR3 loop spans 14 amino acids. For the CDR3, the DNA is TGTGCCAGCAGTTCCTTACAGGGAAACTCACCCCTCCACTTT. Translated, it gives CASSSLQGNSPLHF.